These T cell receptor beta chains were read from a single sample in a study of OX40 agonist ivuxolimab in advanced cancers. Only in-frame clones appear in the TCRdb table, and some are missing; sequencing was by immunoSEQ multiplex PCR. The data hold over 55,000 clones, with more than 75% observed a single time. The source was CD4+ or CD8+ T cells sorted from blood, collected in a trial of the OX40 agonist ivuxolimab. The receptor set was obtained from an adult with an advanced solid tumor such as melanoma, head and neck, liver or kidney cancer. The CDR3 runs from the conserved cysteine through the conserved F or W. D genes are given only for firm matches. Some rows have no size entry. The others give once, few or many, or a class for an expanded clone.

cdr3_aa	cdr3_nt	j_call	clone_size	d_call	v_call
CASSLGSQETQYF	TGCGCCAGCAGCCTTGGGAGCCAGGAGACCCAGTACTTC	TRBJ2-5	.	.	TRBV5-1
CASSLRPAGEQYF	TGTGCCAGCAGTTTGCGGCCAGCGGGCGAGCAGTACTTC	TRBJ2-7	once	.	TRBV28
CASSSGPATEAFF	TGTGCCAGCAGCTCCGGCCCGGCCACTGAAGCTTTCTTT	TRBJ1-1	.	.	TRBV6-6
CASSLDALGLTYEQYF	TGTGCCAGCAGCTTAGACGCATTGGGACTAACCTACGAGCAGTACTTC	TRBJ2-7	.	TRBD2	TRBV7-2
CASSSGPATEAFF	TGTGCCAGCAGCTCCGGCCCGGCCACTGAAGCTTTCTTT	TRBJ1-1	.	.	TRBV6-5
CASSPDSAIYGYTF	TGTGCCAGCAGCCCGGACAGCGCTATCTATGGCTACACCTTC	TRBJ1-2	few	.	TRBV7-2
CASSEGGQLYEQYF	TGTGCCAGCAGCGAAGGGGGACAGCTATACGAGCAGTACTTC	TRBJ2-7	once	TRBD1	TRBV6-1
CASGLKVNTEAFF	TGTGCTAGTGGTTTGAAGGTGAACACTGAAGCTTTCTTT	TRBJ1-1	few	.	TRBV12-5
CASMGWGDQPQHF	TGTGCCAGTATGGGGTGGGGAGATCAGCCCCAGCATTTT	TRBJ1-5	.	.	TRBV19
CASSLARRKVAADTQYF	TGTGCCAGCAGCTTAGCGAGGAGGAAAGTGGCGGCAGATACGCAGTATTTT	TRBJ2-3	.	.	TRBV11-2
CASSFDRRDNEQFF	TGTGCCAGCAGTTTTGATAGGCGGGACAATGAGCAGTTCTTC	TRBJ2-1	.	.	TRBV27
CASSQGTENTEAFF	TGCGCCAGCAGCCAAGGGACAGAGAACACTGAAGCTTTCTTT	TRBJ1-1	.	TRBD1	TRBV5-1
CASSAYTGRGANVLTF	TGTGCCAGCAGTGCCTACACAGGGAGGGGGGCCAACGTCCTGACTTTC	TRBJ2-6	once	.	TRBV25-1
CATSIDRGRGEQYF	TGTGCCACCAGCATAGACAGGGGTAGGGGCGAGCAGTACTTC	TRBJ2-7	.	TRBD1	TRBV15
CASSLGGGQNIQYF	TGTGCCAGCAGCTTAGGAGGGGGGCAGAACATTCAGTACTTC	TRBJ2-4	.	.	TRBV7-9
CASMGQLAKNIQYF	TGTGCCAGCATGGGACAGTTAGCCAAAAACATTCAGTACTTC	TRBJ2-4	once	TRBD1	TRBV6-1
CASSLVGRGDQPQHF	TGTGCCAGCAGCTTAGTTGGGCGGGGGGATCAGCCCCAGCATTTT	TRBJ1-5	.	.	TRBV7-9
CASSELGQGETQYF	TGTGCCAGCAGTGAACTGGGACAGGGTGAGACCCAGTACTTC	TRBJ2-5	once	TRBD1	TRBV2
CASSPGGGRGGYTF	TGTGCCAGCAGTCCAGGGGGCGGCCGGGGGGGCTACACCTTC	TRBJ1-2	.	TRBD1	TRBV6-5
CASKGTGVSYEQYF	TGTGCCAGCAAGGGGACAGGGGTGTCCTACGAGCAGTACTTC	TRBJ2-7	.	TRBD1	TRBV28
CSGKETGDTEAFF	TGCAGCGGGAAAGAAACAGGGGACACTGAAGCTTTCTTT	TRBJ1-1	.	TRBD1	TRBV29-1
CASSPWDRGAFSLSGANVLTF	TGTGCCAGCAGTCCGTGGGACAGGGGGGCCTTTTCCCTCTCTGGGGCCAACGTCCTGACTTTC	TRBJ2-6	.	TRBD1	TRBV28
CAWSNTEAFF	TGTGCCTGGAGCAACACTGAAGCTTTCTTT	TRBJ1-1	few	.	TRBV30
CASSQVGGRAVGTETQYF	TGCGCCAGCAGCCAAGTTGGCGGGAGGGCCGTCGGCACAGAGACCCAGTACTTC	TRBJ2-5	.	TRBD2	TRBV4-3